A single T cell receptor (beta chain) is shown here with its context. Its target is not known. The protocol was immunoSEQ multiplex PCR, while the TCRdb copy is restricted to in-frame clones and leaves out a portion. The sample carries 70,000 to 95,000 clones, more than 85% recorded once. Anyone with autoimmune disease history or systemic immunosuppression was excluded. There are 15 residues in the CDR3. CDR1 and CDR2 (germline): SGHRS, YFSETQ. With 6 bases clipped from V and 7 bases from J, the junction kept 14 bases outside the gene matches. This record comes from a study of OX40 agonist ivuxolimab in advanced cancers. Findings and limits, study-wide: Circulating CD4+ and CD8+ T cells showed clonal expansion by week 6 at 0.1 to 3.0 mg/kg.

The origin of this receptor is an adult with an advanced solid tumor such as melanoma, head and neck, liver or kidney cancer. V gene TRBV5-1 combines with J gene TRBJ1-2; 8 nucleotides line up with TRBD1. Sample: CD4+ or CD8+ T cells sorted from blood, taken in a trial of the OX40 agonist ivuxolimab. The CDR3 region is CASKPTGEVGFGYTF. In nucleotides, the CDR3 is TGCGCCAGCAAACCGACAGGGGAAGTGGGTTTTGGCTACACCTTC.